The clone carrying this TCR beta chain came up once. This sample stems from a study of cytomegalovirus exposure and HLA in healthy donors. The V and J ends lost 5 bases and 7 bases, in that order; junction bases with no gene match: 11. Germline V gene sequence: CDR1 MNHEY, CDR2 SVGAGI. This CDR3 contains 15 residues. TCRdb keeps only in-frame clones here, not all; method: immunoSEQ multiplex PCR. The sample consists of approximately 230,000 clones, roughly 87% of them appearing once. The receptor's source is a man younger than 35 in good health and CMV-seropositive. Sequenced material: PBMCs. The chain employs TRBV6-5 and TRBJ2-7; 10 bases line up with TRBD2. The CDR3 sequence is CASSPLAGVPGEQYF. CDR3 nucleotide sequence: TGTGCCAGCAGTCCCCTAGCGGGAGTACCGGGGGAGCAGTACTTC.